The 25 T cell receptor beta chains given below trace back to one sample, sequenced in a study of shared clonotypes between healthy human individuals. Measured with immunoSEQ multiplex PCR; TCRdb has only the in-frame clones, and not every one. Of about 560,000 clones listed, around 80% were seen once; the top ten hold approximately 12%. Source material: PBMCs. The origin of the receptors is a woman aged 40 to 50 in good health. Some clones in this sample may be carry-over from other donors' samples.

The rearrangement uses TRBV25-1 and TRBJ2-2; tentatively, D is TRBD2 (5 bases). The CDR3 has 16 amino acids. V lost 5 bases and J 0 bases, leaving 13 bases between the germline ends. The germline gives CDR1 MGHDK, CDR2 SYGVNS. CDR3 sequence: CASSRVAPTNTGELFF. As DNA, the CDR3 is TGTGCCAGCAGTAGAGTAGCGCCTACGAACACCGGGGAGCTGTTTTTT.

This clone was detected a few times. This sequence joins TRBV5-1 and TRBJ1-1, with a tentative D call TRBD1 (5 bases). The CDR3 totals 13 residues. CDR1 and CDR2 from the germline V gene are SGHRS and YFSETQ. V was clipped by 5 bases and J by 0 bases, with 8 bases between them. CDR3 sequence: CASRQDLNTEAFF. In nucleotides, the CDR3 is TGCGCCAGCAGACAGGATTTGAACACTGAAGCTTTCTTT.

The V call is TRBV7-2, the J call TRBJ1-1, with D unclear. The CDR3 loop spans 13 amino acids. CDR1 is SGHTA, CDR2 FQGNSA, per germline. V was shortened by 10 bases and J by 3 bases, with 15 bases between the two germline ends. CDR3 protein: CATSIERDTEAFF. The DNA for the CDR3 is TGTGCCACCTCGATTGAAAGGGACACTGAAGCTTTCTTT.

This clone was detected many times. Other DNA sequences in the same sample also yield this CDR3. The chain has TRBV10-3 and TRBJ1-4; maybe TRBD1 (6 bases). The germline gives CDR1 ENHRY, CDR2 SYGVKD. With 2 bases removed from V and 2 bases from J, the gap between germline ends came to 9 bases. The length of the CDR3 is 15 residues. The CDR3 loop is CAISEQGMTNEKLFF. The CDR3, as DNA: TGTGCCATCAGTGAGCAGGGGATGACTAATGAAAAACTGTTTTTT.

V gene TRBV29-1 combines with J gene TRBJ2-7; TRBD2 aligns across 11 bases. The CDR3 is 13 residues long. Germline CDR1 reads SQVTM; CDR2 reads ANQGSEA. Trimming took 7 bases from V and 3 from J; bases not matched to a gene: 5. This CDR3 reads CSAGTSGDYEQYF. DNA of the CDR3: TGCAGCGCTGGGACTAGCGGAGACTACGAGCAGTACTTC.

The CDR3 DNA sequence: TGTGCCAGTAGTCCCCGGGGACAGGGGAACTATGGCTACACCTTC. Protein: CASSPRGQGNYGYTF. V is TRBV19 and J is TRBJ1-2, with 10 bases identical to TRBD1. Germline CDR1 and CDR2: LNHDA and SQIVND (reference sequence). J gave up 2 bases and V 5 bases, and 5 bases lay outside the gene matches. The CDR3 covers 15 residues.

Concerning this clone: Other nucleotide sequences in the sample specify the same CDR3. The chain joins TRBV18 to TRBJ2-5, with 8 nucleotides matching TRBD2. Germline lookup yields CDR1 KGHSH and CDR2 LQKENI. The CDR3 is made up of 14 amino acids. J gave up 3 bases and V 3 bases, and 3 bases lay outside the gene matches. CDR3 protein: CASSPGGGEETQYF. The CDR3 DNA follows: TGTGCCAGCTCACCCGGGGGGGGTGAAGAGACCCAGTACTTC.

The chain is built from TRBV28 and TRBJ2-7; 11 positions agree with TRBD1. V shed 7 bases, J shed 0 bases, and the junction held 5 bases outside the gene matches. Looked up from germline, CDR1 is MDHEN and CDR2 is SYDVKM. The CDR3 is 15 residues long. The CDR3 DNA sequence: TGTGCCAGCACCGACGGGACAGGGGGCTCCTACGAGCAGTACTTC. Translation gives CASTDGTGGSYEQYF.

The genes are TRBV7-2 and TRBJ1-1; D call uncertain. V shed 6 bases and J shed 1 base, with 9 bases lying between them. The CDR3 spans 13 residues. The germline V gene has CDR1 SGHTA and CDR2 FQGNSA. CDR3 protein: CASRVSPNTEAFF. In DNA, the CDR3 is TGTGCCAGCAGGGTTTCACCGAACACTGAAGCTTTCTTT.

Points on this clone: Sequence at one end of the junction differs from germline and may be a read error. V gene TRBV30 combines with J gene TRBJ1-4; 8 positions match TRBD1. The germline V gene encodes CDR1 GTSNPN and CDR2 SVGIG (reference sequence). This CDR3 has 12 amino acids. CDR3 in DNA: TGTGCCTGGAGTGAGGTGGGACAGGTCAAGGGTTTT. It specifies CAWSEVGQVKGF.

The chain has TRBV27 and TRBJ2-7; D unclear. The V end lost 10 bases, the J end lost 0 bases, and 10 bases lay between the germline ends. This CDR3 region has 12 residues. The germline V gene encodes CDR1 MNHEY and CDR2 SMNVEV (reference sequence). CDR3 in DNA: TGTGCCACCAGGTGGGGCTCCTACGAGCAGTACTTC. This translates into CATRWGSYEQYF.

The gene calls are TRBV11-3 and TRBJ2-1, with TRBD2 identical over 8 bases. The germline CDR1 and CDR2 sequences are SGHNT and YENEEA. The CDR3 consists of 15 residues. The V and J ends lost 1 base and 3 bases, in that order; junction bases with no gene match: 2. The CDR3 protein is CASSLAGGVYNEQFF. CDR3 in DNA: TGTGCCAGCAGCTTAGCGGGAGGGGTCTACAATGAGCAGTTCTTC. Supplemented by reference TRBV11-3 and TRBJ2-1, the full variable domain reads EAGVVQSPRYKIIEKKQPVAFWCNPISGHNTLYWYLQNLGQGPELLIRYENEEAVDDSQLPKDRFSAERLKGVDSTLKIQPAELGDSAVYLCASSLAGGVYNEQFFGPGTRLTVL.

This clone was observed a few times. Since a far larger clone is one base different, this is likely a read error. Distinct nucleotide sequences in the sample also encode this CDR3. The CDR3 loop reads CSVEQGRETQYF. The CDR3 nucleotides are TGCAGCGTCGAACAGGGGAGGGAGACCCAGTACTTC. This chain connects TRBV29-1 to TRBJ2-5, with a possible D match to TRBD1 (7 bases). The CDR3 covers 12 residues. Trimming left V 6 bases short and J 5 bases short, with 13 bases between. CDR1 SQVTM and CDR2 ANQGSEA come from the germline V gene.

Details on this clone: This CDR3 is also generated by other DNA sequences in the sample. V gene TRBV7-8 combines with J gene TRBJ2-7; no firm D call. With 5 bases removed from V and 3 bases from J, the gap between germline ends came to 5 bases. There are 11 residues in the CDR3. Germline-derived CDR1 and CDR2 are SGHVS and FQNEAQ. The CDR3 is CASSLNYEQYF. CDR3 nucleotides: TGTGCCAGCAGCCTGAACTACGAGCAGTACTTC.

For this clone: This sequence may be a read error, since a much larger clone differs from it by one base. The chain combines TRBV2 with TRBJ2-7; D unclear. V dropped 6 bases and J dropped 2 bases, with 17 bases sitting between them. The length of the CDR3 is 15 residues. Germline CDR1 and CDR2: SNHLY and FYNNEI. The CDR3 DNA reads as TGTGCCAGCAGGATAAGAAGCGTCCAAGCCTACGAGCAGTACTTC. It translates to CASRIRSVQAYEQYF.

The chain employs TRBV28 and TRBJ1-5, with no clear D. Trimming cost V 7 bases and J 1 base, with 11 bases left between them. Germline V gives CDR1 MDHEN, CDR2 SYDVKM. This CDR3 comprises 14 residues. The chain's CDR3 is CASKKGLSNQPQHF. The CDR3 nucleotides are TGTGCCAGCAAGAAGGGTCTAAGCAATCAGCCCCAGCATTTT.

A few counts support this clone. CDR3 coding DNA: TGCGCCAGCAGCTTGGATGGGACCGTTGAAAAACTGTTTTTT. It codes for CASSLDGTVEKLFF. This rearrangement joins TRBV5-1 to TRBJ1-4; the D gene is possibly TRBD1 (5 bases). Germline lookup yields CDR1 SGHRS and CDR2 YFSETQ. The CDR3 is made up of 14 amino acids. Trimming removed 0 bases at V and 7 bases at J, with 10 bases between.

The chain employs TRBV7-3 and TRBJ2-6, with 8 nucleotides matching TRBD1. There are 16 residues in the CDR3. V gave up 5 bases and J gave up 4 bases; unmatched junction bases: 7. Per the germline V gene, CDR1 is SGHTA and CDR2 is FQGTGA. DNA of the CDR3: TGTGCCAGCAGCAATCCGACAGGGGCCGGGGCCAACGTCCTGACTTTC. This translates into CASSNPTGAGANVLTF.

V is TRBV30 and J is TRBJ2-1; D not resolved. V gave up 0 bases and J gave up 1 base, with 7 bases separating them. The germline gives CDR1 GTSNPN, CDR2 SVGIG (reference sequence). This CDR3 contains 14 residues. The CDR3 region is CAWSVLTSYNEQFF. CDR3 nucleotide sequence: TGTGCCTGGAGTGTCCTTACGTCCTACAATGAGCAGTTCTTC.

This chain connects TRBV18 to TRBJ2-3; the D call may be TRBD1 or TRBD2 (5 bases each). The V end lost 4 bases, the J end lost 3 bases, and 11 bases lay between the germline ends. CDR1 KGHSH and CDR2 LQKENI come from the germline V gene. The CDR3 spans 14 residues. The CDR3 sequence is CASSLGRATDTQYF. The CDR3 DNA follows: TGTGCCAGCTCACTGGGACGGGCGACAGATACGCAGTATTTT. The whole variable domain, remainder taken from reference TRBV18 and TRBJ2-3, is NAGVMQNPRHLVRRRGQEARLRCSPMKGHSHVYWYRQLPEEGLKFMVYLQKENIIDESGMPKERFSAEFPKEGPSILRIQQVVRGDSAAYFCASSLGRATDTQYFGPGTRLTVL.

This clone was seen just once. The genes are TRBV19 and TRBJ1-1; TRBD1 is a possible D gene (6 bases). There are 17 residues in the CDR3. Trimming stripped 4 bases from V and 1 base from J, with 19 bases between. Germline V gene sequence: CDR1 LNHDA, CDR2 SQIVND (reference sequence). This CDR3 is CASSKIYAGVGNTEAFF. The CDR3 DNA reads TGTGCCAGTAGTAAGATCTACGCAGGGGTGGGGAACACTGAAGCTTTCTTT.

The chain is built from TRBV28 and TRBJ1-4; D not certain. The CDR3 extends over 19 amino acids. Between the trimmed V and J ends, which lost 1 base and 3 bases, there was a span of 21 bases. Per germline, CDR1 MDHEN and CDR2 SYDVKM. The CDR3, as DNA: TGTGCCAGCAGTTTATCACGGGGATTATATCCTCCCTCTAATGAAAAACTGTTTTTT. This gives the protein CASSLSRGLYPPSNEKLFF.

The V gene is TRBV2, the J gene TRBJ2-7; D remains unclear. V dropped 6 bases and J dropped 6 bases, with 9 bases sitting between them. CDR1 SNHLY and CDR2 FYNNEI come from the germline V gene. The CDR3 totals 11 residues. CDR3 sequence (DNA): TGTGCCAGCAGGGGCTGGTTCGAGCAGTACTTC. Its protein is CASRGWFEQYF.

The V call is TRBV5-8, the J call TRBJ2-1; no reliable D call. CDR1 SGHTS and CDR2 YDEGEE come from the germline V gene. V dropped 5 bases and J dropped 0 bases, with 15 bases sitting between them. This CDR3 region has 16 residues. CDR3 loop: CASSKRSTASYNEQFF. CDR3 DNA sequence: TGTGCCAGCAGTAAGAGGTCGACGGCCTCCTACAATGAGCAGTTCTTC.

The CDR3 reads CSVATDRPYEQYF. CDR3 DNA sequence: TGCAGCGTTGCAACGGACAGACCCTACGAGCAGTACTTC. The chain carries TRBV29-1 and TRBJ2-7; D may be TRBD1 (6 bases). Germline-derived CDR1 and CDR2 are SQVTM and ANQGSEA. Trimming removed 4 bases at V and 2 bases at J, with 12 bases between. This CDR3 region has 13 residues.